This is a list of T cell receptor beta chains from one sample in a study of T-cell memory formation after mild COVID-19. Using its own MiXCR run on the 5' RACE reads, TCRdb lists one record per CDR3 protein. This sample has roughly 400,000 distinct CDR3 sequences, with 15% to 20% found just once. Sequencing was performed on PBMCs or a T cell subset sorted from them (not recorded which). All receptors come from a man aged 18-30 years who had mild COVID-19 (a few samples of this study predate the infection). Cell type and time point are not known. CDR3s include the opening cysteine and the closing phenylalanine or tryptophan. The order of the fields is J gene, V gene, clone size, D gene, CDR3 protein, CDR3 DNA. A D gene is named only where the DNA matches it firmly. Part of the rows lack a size; the others show once, few, many or a class for expanded clones.

TRBJ2-1,TRBV7-2,-,-,CASSLPGSSYNEQFF,TGTGCCAGCAGTCTCCCGGGGAGCTCCTACAATGAGCAGTTCTTC
TRBJ1-4,TRBV10-2,once,TRBD1,CASQSRRTGERKLFF,TGCGCCAGTCAATCCAGGCGGACAGGGGAGAGAAAACTGTTTTTT
TRBJ2-1,TRBV4-3,-,TRBD1,CASSQDRWTGDSNEQFF,TGCGCCAGCAGCCAAGATCGTTGGACAGGGGACAGCAATGAGCAGTTCTTC
TRBJ1-1,TRBV4-1,few,-,CASSQVTGSEGDTEAFF,TGCGCCAGCAGCCAAGTGACAGGTTCAGAGGGAGACACTGAAGCTTTCTTT
TRBJ1-5,TRBV4-1,-,TRBD1,CASSQDMWDRSSNQPQHF,TGCGCCAGCAGCCAAGATATGTGGGACAGATCGAGCAATCAGCCCCAGCATTTT
TRBJ2-5,TRBV20-1,-,-,CSALDASEETQYF,TGCAGTGCTCTAGACGCTAGCGAGGAGACCCAGTACTTC
TRBJ1-5,TRBV19,-,-,CASSIDWVSNQPQHF,TGTGCCAGTAGTATAGATTGGGTTTCGAATCAGCCCCAGCATTTT
TRBJ2-3,TRBV3-1,-,-,CASSQDPAWDTQYF,TGTGCCAGCAGCCAAGATCCAGCTTGGGATACGCAGTATTTT
TRBJ2-5,TRBV2,-,-,CASSVEGAETQYF,TGTGCCAGCAGTGTGGAGGGAGCGGAGACCCAGTACTTC
TRBJ1-6,TRBV27,-,TRBD1,CASSSLGTGVNSPLHF,TGTGCCAGCAGTTCTCTTGGAACAGGGGTAAATTCACCCCTCCACTTT
TRBJ2-1,TRBV10-3,few,TRBD2,CAITTSGYNEQFF,TGTGCCATCACCACTAGCGGCTACAATGAGCAGTTCTTC
TRBJ2-5,TRBV7-2,once,-,CASSRSRGGEETQYF,TGTGCCAGCAGCCGGTCGAGAGGGGGAGAAGAGACCCAGTACTTC
TRBJ2-2,TRBV4-3,-,TRBD1,CASSHWTGETGELFF,TGCGCCAGCAGCCACTGGACAGGGGAGACCGGGGAGCTGTTTTTT
TRBJ1-2,TRBV7-2,-,-,CASSRAITANSGYTF,TGTGCCAGCAGTCGCGCGATTACCGCTAACTCTGGCTACACCTTC
TRBJ1-2,TRBV3-1,few,TRBD1,CASSQEGTGGSYGYTF,TGTGCCAGCAGCCAAGAGGGGACAGGGGGCAGCTATGGCTACACCTTC
TRBJ1-2,TRBV12-3/TRBV12-4,-,-,CASRQPQAQSPLYGYTF,TGTGCCAGCAGGCAACCCCAGGCACAGTCCCCCCTATATGGCTACACCTTC
TRBJ2-1,TRBV7-6,few,TRBD2,CASKTGTIGEQFF,TGTGCCAGCAAAACCGGGACTATCGGAGAGCAGTTCTTC
TRBJ2-7,TRBV4-2,few,-,CASSTEGVGYEQYF,TGTGCCAGCAGCACCGAGGGGGTGGGTTACGAGCAGTACTTC
TRBJ1-6,TRBV20-1,few,-,CSARIGRRSTLHF,TGCAGTGCTAGAATCGGACGGAGAAGTACCCTCCACTTT
TRBJ1-3,TRBV5-1,few,-,CASSPSESGNTIYF,TGCGCCAGCAGCCCGAGTGAATCTGGAAACACCATATATTTT
TRBJ2-3,TRBV7-2,-,TRBD2,CASSVWVGKTAGGPTDTQYF,TGTGCCAGCAGCGTTTGGGTGGGGAAGACAGCGGGGGGCCCCACAGATACGCAGTATTTT
TRBJ2-3,TRBV10-3,few,TRBD1,CATGFTGGETDTQYF,TGTGCCACCGGCTTCACAGGGGGCGAAACAGATACGCAGTATTTT
TRBJ1-1,TRBV12-3/TRBV12-4,few,TRBD1,CASSHPTGQGAGMNTEAFF,TGTGCCAGCAGTCATCCGACGGGACAGGGGGCGGGGATGAACACTGAAGCTTTCTTT
TRBJ2-5,TRBV4-2,few,-,CASSRATRSGQETQYF,TGTGCCAGCAGCCGAGCGACTAGAAGCGGCCAAGAGACCCAGTACTTC
TRBJ2-5,TRBV25-1,-,-,CASSEYETQYF,TGTGCCAGCAGTGAATACGAGACCCAGTACTTC
TRBJ1-1,TRBV9,-,-,CASSHSLGRSTEAFF,TGTGCCAGCAGCCATTCATTGGGCAGGAGCACTGAAGCTTTCTTT
TRBJ2-2,TRBV4-3,few,-,CASSQDESLPGDGELFF,TGCGCCAGCAGCCAAGATGAGAGCCTTCCGGGAGATGGGGAGCTGTTTTTT
TRBJ2-3,TRBV5-4,-,-,CASSLEQITDTQYF,TGTGCCAGCAGCTTGGAACAGATCACAGATACGCAGTATTTT
TRBJ1-1,TRBV7-2,few,-,CASSFLRAEAFF,TGTGCCAGCAGCTTTTTACGGGCTGAAGCTTTCTTT
TRBJ2-5,TRBV12-3/TRBV12-4,-,-,CASRSVGHFGETQYF,TGTGCCAGCAGATCGGTGGGCCACTTTGGGGAGACCCAGTACTTC
TRBJ2-3,TRBV4-1,few,-,CASSQEEHGGGTDTQYF,TGCGCCAGCAGCCAAGAGGAGCATGGCGGGGGCACAGATACGCAGTATTTT
TRBJ2-7,TRBV11-2,few,TRBD2,CASSSLSGGARYEQYF,TGTGCCAGCAGCTCCCTTAGCGGGGGGGCGCGCTACGAGCAGTACTTC
TRBJ2-7,TRBV5-5,many,-,CASSFTGSYEQYF,TGTGCCAGCAGTTTCACAGGGAGCTACGAGCAGTACTTC
TRBJ2-1,TRBV29-1,few,TRBD1,CSVVKTGGVNEQFF,TGCAGCGTTGTGAAGACAGGGGGAGTCAATGAGCAGTTCTTC
TRBJ2-5,TRBV7-9,-,-,CASSSTPRGETQYF,TGTGCCAGCAGCTCGACACCGCGGGGTGAGACCCAGTACTTC
TRBJ2-3,TRBV6-1,-,TRBD1,CASSTGVADTQYF,TGTGCCAGCAGTACAGGGGTAGCAGATACGCAGTATTTT
TRBJ2-2,TRBV7-6,few,-,CASSQRGGELFF,TGTGCCAGCAGCCAAAGGGGCGGGGAGCTGTTTTTT
TRBJ2-3,TRBV7-9,many,TRBD2,CASTDRRTRSTDTQYF,TGTGCCAGCACCGATCGGCGGACTAGAAGCACAGATACGCAGTATTTT
TRBJ2-2,TRBV4-1,-,-,CASSQGEMSGELFF,TGCGCCAGCAGCCAAGGAGAGATGTCCGGGGAGCTGTTTTTT
TRBJ2-5,TRBV7-2,-,TRBD2,CASSLAYSGGQETQYF,TGTGCCAGCAGCTTAGCGTATAGCGGGGGACAAGAGACCCAGTACTTC
TRBJ2-2,TRBV6-2/TRBV6-3,-,-,CASRPDRNTGELFF,TGTGCCAGCAGGCCCGACAGAAACACCGGGGAGCTGTTTTTT
TRBJ2-3,TRBV12-3/TRBV12-4,-,-,CASSFGGIPTDTQYF,TGTGCCAGCAGTTTTGGAGGGATCCCCACAGATACGCAGTATTTT